These 23 T cell receptor beta chains were all obtained from the same sample, sequenced in a study of CD8+CD57+ T cells in acquired aplastic anemia. Sequencing involved patients with CD8+CD57+ cell expansion previously shown by flow cytometry. The use of genomic DNA as template underpinned the TCR beta VDJ and CDR3 profiling. TCRdb ran MiXCR on the reads and lists one entry per CDR3 protein. This table has 150,000 or so distinct CDR3 sequences, around half appearing once. Sample: sorted CD4+, CD8+, or CD8+CD57+ T cells (not recorded which) from PBMCs. These TCRs come from a human donor with aplastic anemia.

This clonotype was seen ten or more times. The J gene is TRBJ2-7, the V gene TRBV29-1, with unresolved D. Trimming pared 4 bases from V and 2 bases from J, leaving 9 bases between. The germline gives CDR1 SQVTM, CDR2 ANQGSEA. The CDR3 totals 12 residues. This CDR3 is CSVGPGAYEQYF. The CDR3 nucleotides read TGCAGCGTTGGCCCAGGAGCCTACGAGCAGTACTTC.

About this clonotype: A much larger clonotype is one base distant, so this may be a read error. V and J are TRBV3-1 and TRBJ1-1; 8 bases are shared with TRBD1. V shed 4 bases and J 10 bases; nucleotides not matched to a gene: 11. This CDR3 comprises 14 residues. The V gene's germline CDR1 is LGHDT and CDR2 YNNKEL (reference sequence). CDR3 coding DNA: TGTGCCAGCAGCCTCATCACAGGGGGGTCTGGAGCTTTCTTT. Translated, it gives CASSLITGGSGAFF. Full variable domain (remainder filled in from reference TRBV3-1 and TRBJ1-1): DTAVSQTPKYLVTQMGNDKSIKCEQNLGHDTMYWYKQDSKKFLKIMFSYNNKELIINETVPNRFSPKSPDKAHLNLHINSLELGDSAVYFCASSLITGGSGAFFGQGTRLTVV.

This clonotype was observed many times. The rearrangement joins TRBV20-1 to TRBJ2-1; D remains unclear. CDR1 is DFQATT and CDR2 is SNEGSKA in the germline V gene (reference sequence). The V and J ends lost 5 bases and 1 base respectively, with 15 bases between them. CDR3 length equals 15 residues. The CDR3 DNA reads TGCAGTGCTGCGCACACTTACCGTTCCTACAATGAGCAGTTCTTC. Translating it yields CSAAHTYRSYNEQFF.

This clonotype showed up many times. The chain joins TRBV10-2 to TRBJ2-7; D not resolved. The germline V gene has CDR1 WSHSY and CDR2 SAAADI. Trimming cost V 1 base and J 2 bases, with 3 bases left between them. The CDR3 sequence is 12 residues long. This CDR3 is CASSEYPYEQYF. DNA for the CDR3: TGCGCCAGCAGTGAGTACCCCTACGAGCAGTACTTC.

The chain recombines TRBV29-1 with TRBJ1-2; 8 nucleotides line up with TRBD1. Trimming removed 7 bases from V and 0 bases from J; junction bases left unmatched: 13. CDR1 and CDR2 (germline): SQVTM, ANQGSEA. The CDR3 runs to 16 residues. The CDR3 here is CSALDPDRAPNYGYTF. The CDR3 DNA follows: TGCAGCGCCCTAGACCCGGACAGGGCCCCTAACTATGGCTACACCTTC.

As regards this clonotype: Given a much more abundant clone one base away, this may be a read error. The J gene is TRBJ1-1, the V gene TRBV11-2, with D tentatively TRBD1 (5 bases). The CDR3 loop spans 14 amino acids. Germline loops: CDR1 SGHAT, CDR2 FQNNGV. CDR3 sequence: CASSLWRQRLVASF. In DNA, the CDR3 is TGTGCCAGCAGCTTATGGAGACAGAGGCTGGTAGCTTCCTTT.

Turning to this clonotype: One end of the junction does not line up with germline, which may come from a read error. The V call is TRBV4-2, the J call TRBJ1-1, with D unclear. Germline CDR1 is LGHNA and CDR2 is YNFKEQ. The CDR3 contains 13 residues. The chain's CDR3 is CASSQDLRTEALF. CDR3 bases: TGTGCCAGCAGCCAAGATCTTAGGACTGAAGCTCTCTTT.

The V call is TRBV24-1, the J call TRBJ2-1; D uncertain. The CDR3 contains 14 residues. V lost 1 base to trimming and J lost 4 bases, with 7 bases between them. Germline loops: CDR1 KGHDR, CDR2 SFDVKD. CDR3 nucleotide sequence: TGTGCCACCAGTGATTTCCGGGTTTACAATGAGCAGTTCTTC. Amino acid sequence: CATSDFRVYNEQFF.

Many counts were recorded for this clonotype. The chain recombines TRBV28 with TRBJ2-7; TRBD1 is a possible D gene (6 bases). The CDR3 has 15 amino acids. Germline CDR1 and CDR2: MDHEN and SYDVKM. V shed 2 bases and J shed 6 bases, with 17 bases lying between them. CDR3 in amino acids: CASSLGGAGAPEQYF. CDR3 sequence (DNA): TGTGCCAGCAGTTTAGGGGGCGCAGGAGCACCCGAGCAGTACTTC.

About this clonotype itself: The junction does not match germline at one end; this may be a read error. V is TRBV25-1 and J is TRBJ1-1; maybe TRBD1 (5 bases). The CDR3 consists of 11 residues. In germline, CDR1 is MGHDK, CDR2 SYGVNS. CDR3 amino acids: CAGSGGTQTFF. CDR3 coding DNA: TGTGCCGGCAGTGGGGGAACACAAACTTTCTTT.

This clonotype has at least ten counts. This rearrangement joins TRBV3-1 to TRBJ2-5; 7 bases map to TRBD2. CDR3 length equals 15 residues. CDR1 and CDR2 (germline): LGHDT, YNNKEL (reference sequence). V lost 1 base to trimming and J lost 5 bases; unmatched junction nucleotides: 7. Here the CDR3 reads CASSQVGGGRETQYF. CDR3 nucleotides: TGTGCCAGCAGCCAAGTTGGCGGGGGAAGGGAGACCCAGTACTTC.

This clonotype turned up a few times. The junction and the germline gene differ at one end; a read error may be behind it. This chain connects TRBV7-7 to TRBJ2-6; D is uncertain. Germline loops: CDR1 SSHAT, CDR2 FNYEAQ (reference sequence). The CDR3 loop spans 16 amino acids. For the CDR3, the DNA is TGTGCTAGCAGCTCCGGGCTGTGCTCTGGGGCCAACGTCCTGACTTTC. Amino acid sequence: CASSSGLCSGANVLTF. Supplemented by reference TRBV7-7 and TRBJ2-6, the full variable domain reads GAGVSQSPRYKVTKRGQDVTLRCDPISSHATLYWYQQALGQGPEFLTYFNYEAQPDKSGLPSDRFSAERPEGSISTLTIQRTEQRDSAMYRCASSSGLCSGANVLTFGAGSRLTVL.

This chain uses TRBV7-2 with TRBJ1-6; no clear D. Germline values: CDR1 SGHTA, CDR2 FQGNSA. V was shortened by 3 bases and J by 10 bases, with 10 bases between the two germline ends. The CDR3 spans 13 residues. This chain's CDR3 is CASSLGRQSPLHF. In nucleotides, the CDR3 is TGTGCCAGCAGCTTGGGCAGGCAATCACCCCTCCACTTT.

This clonotype was recorded only once. V gene TRBV19 combines with J gene TRBJ1-5; D is ambiguous. V was clipped by 10 bases and J by 0 bases, with 16 bases between them. In germline, CDR1 is LNHDA, CDR2 SQIVND (reference sequence). This CDR3 is built from 15 residues. The CDR3 nucleotides are TGTGCCACCCTTGGCGGGTCTAATAGCAATCAGCCCCAGCATTTT. Translation gives CATLGGSNSNQPQHF.

V gene TRBV19 combines with J gene TRBJ2-2, with 13 bases fitting TRBD2. In germline, CDR1 is LNHDA, CDR2 SQIVND (reference sequence). The CDR3 covers 15 residues. Unmatched junction bases numbered 4, after V lost 8 bases and J lost 4 bases. In nucleotides, the CDR3 is TGTGCCAGTCGACTAGCGGGAGGCTTCACCGGGGAGCTGTTTTTT. Its protein is CASRLAGGFTGELFF.

This clonotype was detected many times. V gene TRBV3-1 combines with J gene TRBJ1-6, with a weak D call TRBD1 (6 bases). This CDR3 spans 13 amino acids. The germline V and J ends were trimmed by 6 bases and 7 bases, with 10 bases remaining between them. Germline V gives CDR1 LGHDT, CDR2 YNNKEL (reference sequence). The DNA for the CDR3 is TGTGCCAGCAGTCACAGGGACAATTCACCCCTCCACTTT. It codes for CASSHRDNSPLHF.

This clonotype has a handful of counts. The chain has TRBV19 and TRBJ2-3; no clear D gene. The CDR3 runs 12 residues. Per germline, CDR1 LNHDA and CDR2 SQIVND (reference sequence). The V end was cut by 6 bases, the J end by 4 bases, with 8 bases between. This chain's CDR3 is CASSTTADTQYF. CDR3 sequence (DNA): TGTGCCAGTAGCACCACCGCAGATACGCAGTATTTT.

This clonotype has a handful of counts. The chain joins TRBV7-3 to TRBJ2-7, with D hard to call. The CDR3 is made up of 12 amino acids. Germline V gives CDR1 SGHTA, CDR2 FQGTGA. Trimming removed 1 base at V and 5 bases at J, with 6 bases between. In nucleotides, the CDR3 is TGTGCCAGCAGCTTAAAAAGGGACGAGCAGTACTTC. Translated, it gives CASSLKRDEQYF.

This clonotype was observed once. The chain combines TRBV7-3 with TRBJ1-5; D remains ambiguous. CDR1 is SGHTA, CDR2 FQGTGA, per germline. V was shortened by 2 bases and J by 5 bases, with 7 bases between the two germline ends. The length of the CDR3 is 13 residues. Here the CDR3 DNA reads TGTGCCAGCAGCTTAGCGTGGGATCAGCCCCAGCATTTT. Its protein is CASSLAWDQPQHF.

At least ten counts were recorded for this clonotype. The chain couples TRBV2 to TRBJ2-5, with D perhaps matching TRBD2 (7 bases). This CDR3 region has 16 residues. Trimming removed 7 bases from V and 0 bases from J, with 18 bases in between. CDR1 is SNHLY, CDR2 FYNNEI, per germline. The CDR3 sequence: CASKMGRGAHQETQYF. The CDR3 DNA reads as TGTGCCAGCAAAATGGGTCGGGGGGCCCACCAAGAGACCCAGTACTTC.

This clonotype was counted once. The chain has TRBV25-1 and TRBJ2-1; 7 nucleotides line up with TRBD2. After removal of 1 base from V and 4 bases from J, the junction contained 13 bases not matched to a gene. There are 18 residues in the CDR3. From germline, CDR1 is MGHDK and CDR2 SYGVNS. The CDR3 reads CASSESLAAGEPYNEQFF. The CDR3 region has the DNA TGTGCCAGCAGTGAATCATTGGCTGCGGGAGAACCGTACAATGAGCAGTTCTTC.

The J gene is TRBJ2-5, the V gene TRBV7-6; 9 nucleotides match TRBD2. The CDR3 sequence is 15 residues long. Germline lookup yields CDR1 SGHVS and CDR2 FNYEAQ. The trim removed 6 bases at V and 4 bases at J, leaving 9 bases unmatched. CDR3 sequence reads: CASSESGGRGETQYF. The CDR3 nucleotides read TGTGCCAGCAGTGAGAGCGGGGGGCGGGGAGAGACCCAGTACTTC.

This clonotype showed up just once. This chain connects TRBV24-1 to TRBJ2-7; 10 bases agree with TRBD1. The germline V gene has CDR1 KGHDR and CDR2 SFDVKD. The V gene end was trimmed by 5 bases and the J gene end by 4 bases; junction bases not matched to a gene: 4. The CDR3 runs 14 residues. In DNA form, the CDR3 reads TGTGCCACCAGTGCAGGACAGGGGGATTACGAGCAGTACTTC. It yields the protein CATSAGQGDYEQYF.